This TCR beta chain was sequenced during a study of cytomegalovirus exposure and HLA in healthy donors. CDR1 and CDR2 (germline): MNHEY, SMNVEV (reference sequence). V dropped 6 bases and J dropped 5; count of bases not matched to a gene: 9. This CDR3 is 15 amino acids long. The PCR was carried out with 60 Vbeta primers and 13 Jbeta primers. The protocol was immunoSEQ multiplex PCR, while the TCRdb copy is restricted to in-frame clones and leaves out a portion. Of about 140,000 clones listed, roughly 80% are singletons. The chain links TRBV27 to TRBJ1-4; 7 bases map to TRBD1. Sequencing input: PBMCs. This TCR derives from a male donor in good health and CMV-seronegative. The CDR3 coding sequence is TGTGCCAGCAGGACTTCCCGGGACAGCAATGAAAAACTGTTTTTT. It yields the protein CASRTSRDSNEKLFF. Based on the CDR3 plus reference TRBV27 and TRBJ1-4, the full variable domain is EAQVTQNPRYLITVTGKKLTVTCSQNMNHEYMSWYRQDPGLGLRQIYYSMNVEVTDKGDVPEGYKVSRKEKRNFPLILESPSPNQTSLYFCASRTSRDSNEKLFFGSGTQLSVL.